The source of this TCR beta chain is a study of metastatic and nonmetastatic thyroid tumors. Background on the study: Comparison of repertoires was carried out across blood and tumor or nodule tissue from malignant and benign thyroid patients.

General study findings and limits: Significantly higher TCR beta diversity was reportedly seen in malignant thyroid tumors than benign nodules, in blood and tumor.

The germline CDR1 and CDR2 sequences are SGHRS and YFSETQ. The germline V and J ends were trimmed by 7 bases and 3 bases, with 18 bases remaining between them. The CDR3 has 15 residues. Original handling: The authors used CDR3 differences across clinicopathological groups to build a distant-metastasis classifier for papillary thyroid cancer. Using MiXCR, TCRdb reanalyzed the PCR reads. The V and J calls shown here were made by TCRdb, not taken from the authors' results. The table records about 5,000 clones, over 25% of them present only once. By proportion, this clone is medium-sized. The antigen remains undetermined. Among the patients, none had received any treatment before thyroid surgery.

The receptor was isolated from a female donor with papillary thyroid cancer or a benign thyroid nodule (not recorded which). Some clones in this sample may be carry-over from other donors' samples. The chain is built from TRBV5-1 and TRBJ2-3; no definite D call. The sample was adjacent normal tissue. The CDR3 here is CASHRTVAETDTQYF. In DNA form, the CDR3 reads TGCGCCAGCCACCGGACCGTCGCCGAGACAGATACGCAGTATTTT.